This T cell receptor beta chain was documented in a study of cytomegalovirus exposure and HLA in healthy donors. Healthy people donating bone marrow made up the donors. The CDR3 length is 13 residues. CDR1 is SGHTA and CDR2 is FQGTGA in the germline V gene. V was pared by 5 bases and J by 6 bases, with 6 bases of the junction left unmatched. The PCR had 60 Vbeta and 13 Jbeta primers. Clones were sequenced by immunoSEQ multiplex PCR, and TCRdb holds only the in-frame ones, with some missing. The data contain approximately 180,000 clones, roughly 73% of them singletons. The chain uses TRBV7-3 and TRBJ1-1; the match to TRBD1 covers 7 bases. Sequences were obtained from PBMCs. The TCR comes from a woman under 40 in good health and CMV-seronegative. Here the CDR3 DNA reads TGTGCCAGCAGCCCAGGGGGAGGTTCTGAAGCTTTCTTT. Protein: CASSPGGGSEAFF. Full variable domain (missing parts from reference TRBV7-3 and TRBJ1-1): GAGVSQTPSNKVTEKGKYVELRCDPISGHTALYWYRQSLGQGPEFLIYFQGTGAADDSGLPNDRFFAVRPEGSVSTLKIQRTERGDSAVYLCASSPGGGSEAFFGQGTRLTVV.